This T cell receptor (beta chain) was found in a study of T-cell reconstitution after alpha-beta-depleted transplantation in children. This clonotype was recorded many times. CDR3 length: 15 residues. CDR1 GTSNPN and CDR2 SVGIG come from the germline V gene (reference sequence). Trimming took 5 bases from V and 4 from J; bases not matched to a gene: 12. Construction of the TCRbeta library involved unique molecular identifiers. Via MiXCR, TCRdb re-called the PCR reads, giving one row per CDR3 protein. The sample yields 400,000 to 500,000 distinct CDR3 sequences, about a tenth seen once. The chain has TRBV30 and TRBJ2-3; 7 bases are a match to TRBD2. The sequence derives from a human donor who donated a stem cell graft to a child with acute myeloid leukemia. Source: PBMCs from the stem cell graft donor, taken from the stem cell graft. In DNA form, the CDR3 reads TGTGCCTGGTCCCGACTTGCGGGAGACGCAGATACGCAGTATTTT. This codes for CAWSRLAGDADTQYF.